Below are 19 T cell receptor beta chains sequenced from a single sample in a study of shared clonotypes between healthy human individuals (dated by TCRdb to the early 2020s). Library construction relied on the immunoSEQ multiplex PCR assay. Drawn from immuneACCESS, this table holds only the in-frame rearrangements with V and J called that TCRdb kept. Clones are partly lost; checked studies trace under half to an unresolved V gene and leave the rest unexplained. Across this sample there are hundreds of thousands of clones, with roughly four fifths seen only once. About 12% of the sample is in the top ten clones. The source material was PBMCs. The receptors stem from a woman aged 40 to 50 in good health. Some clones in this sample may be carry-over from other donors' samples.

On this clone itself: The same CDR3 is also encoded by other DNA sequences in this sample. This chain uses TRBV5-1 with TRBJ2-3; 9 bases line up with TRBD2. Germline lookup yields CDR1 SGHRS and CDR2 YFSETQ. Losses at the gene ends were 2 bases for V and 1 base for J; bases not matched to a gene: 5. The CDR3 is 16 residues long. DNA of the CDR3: TGCGCCAGCAGCTTAGCTTTAGCGGGAGGCACAGATACGCAGTATTTT. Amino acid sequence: CASSLALAGGTDTQYF.

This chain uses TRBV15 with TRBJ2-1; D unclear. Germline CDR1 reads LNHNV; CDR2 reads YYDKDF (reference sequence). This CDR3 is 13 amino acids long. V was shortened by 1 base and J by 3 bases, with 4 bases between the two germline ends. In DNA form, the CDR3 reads TGTGCCACCAGCAGAGGACTCTACAATGAGCAGTTCTTC. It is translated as CATSRGLYNEQFF.

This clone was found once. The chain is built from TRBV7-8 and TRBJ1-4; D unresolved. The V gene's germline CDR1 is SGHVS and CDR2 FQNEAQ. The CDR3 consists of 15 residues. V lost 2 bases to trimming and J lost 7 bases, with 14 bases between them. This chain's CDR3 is CASSLKAGVGEKLFF. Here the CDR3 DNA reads TGTGCCAGCAGCTTAAAGGCCGGGGTGGGTGAAAAACTGTTTTTT.

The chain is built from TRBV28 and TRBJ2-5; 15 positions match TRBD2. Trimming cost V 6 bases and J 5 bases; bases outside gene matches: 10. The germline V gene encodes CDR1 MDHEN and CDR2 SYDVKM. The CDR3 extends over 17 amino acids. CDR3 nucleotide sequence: TGTGCCAGCAGCCCGGGACTAGCGGGAGGAGGACGTGAGACCCAGTACTTC. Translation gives CASSPGLAGGGRETQYF.

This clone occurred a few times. The CDR3 DNA follows: TGTGCCAGCAGTGACTCGCAGGGGTATGGCTACACCTTC. Translated, it gives CASSDSQGYGYTF. This chain uses TRBV6-4 with TRBJ1-2; D may be TRBD1 (6 bases). The CDR3 consists of 13 residues. The germline V gene has CDR1 MRHNA and CDR2 SNTAGT. Trimming removed 0 bases at V and 5 bases at J, with 7 bases between.

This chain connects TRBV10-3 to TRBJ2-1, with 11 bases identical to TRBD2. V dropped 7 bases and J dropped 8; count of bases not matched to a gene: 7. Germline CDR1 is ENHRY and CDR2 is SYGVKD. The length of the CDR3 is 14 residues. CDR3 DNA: TGTGCCATCACCGACGGGACTAGCGGCGATGAGCAGTTCTTC. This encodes CAITDGTSGDEQFF.

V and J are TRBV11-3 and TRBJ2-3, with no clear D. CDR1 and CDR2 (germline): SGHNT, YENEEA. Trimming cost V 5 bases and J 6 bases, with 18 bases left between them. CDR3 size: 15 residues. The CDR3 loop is CASSEGPILADTQYF. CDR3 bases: TGTGCCAGCAGCGAAGGACCGATCTTGGCGGATACGCAGTATTTT.

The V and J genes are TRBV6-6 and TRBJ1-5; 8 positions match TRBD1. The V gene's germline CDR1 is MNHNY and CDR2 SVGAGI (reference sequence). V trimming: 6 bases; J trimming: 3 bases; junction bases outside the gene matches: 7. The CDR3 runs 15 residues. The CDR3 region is CASRKTGAFNQPQHF. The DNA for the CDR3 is TGTGCCAGCAGAAAGACAGGGGCCTTCAATCAGCCCCAGCATTTT.

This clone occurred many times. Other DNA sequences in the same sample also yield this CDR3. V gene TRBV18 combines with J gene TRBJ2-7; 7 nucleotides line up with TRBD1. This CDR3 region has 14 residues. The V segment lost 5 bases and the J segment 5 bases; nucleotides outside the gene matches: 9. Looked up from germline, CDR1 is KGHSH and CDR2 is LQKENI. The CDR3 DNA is TGTGCCAGCTCAGCCGGACAGGAGTTCGACGAGCAGTACTTC. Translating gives CASSAGQEFDEQYF.

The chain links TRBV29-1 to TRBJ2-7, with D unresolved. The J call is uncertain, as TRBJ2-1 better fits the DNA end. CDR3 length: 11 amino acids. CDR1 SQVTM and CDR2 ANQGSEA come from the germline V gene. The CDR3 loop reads CSVSRSGEQFF. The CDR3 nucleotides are TGCAGCGTGTCTAGGTCCGGGGAGCAGTTCTTC.

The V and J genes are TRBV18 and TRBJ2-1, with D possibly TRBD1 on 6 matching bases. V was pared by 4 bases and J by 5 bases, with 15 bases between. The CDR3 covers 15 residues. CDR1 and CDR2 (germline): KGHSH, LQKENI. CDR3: CASSRTGRTDNEQFF. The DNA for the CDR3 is TGTGCCAGCTCACGTACGGGACGGACAGACAATGAGCAGTTCTTC.

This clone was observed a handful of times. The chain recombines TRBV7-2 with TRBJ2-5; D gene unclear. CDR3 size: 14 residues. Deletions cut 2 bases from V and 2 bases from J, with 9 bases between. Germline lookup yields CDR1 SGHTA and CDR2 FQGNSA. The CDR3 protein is CASSLNRQQETQYF. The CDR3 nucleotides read TGTGCCAGCAGCTTAAATAGGCAGCAAGAGACCCAGTACTTC.

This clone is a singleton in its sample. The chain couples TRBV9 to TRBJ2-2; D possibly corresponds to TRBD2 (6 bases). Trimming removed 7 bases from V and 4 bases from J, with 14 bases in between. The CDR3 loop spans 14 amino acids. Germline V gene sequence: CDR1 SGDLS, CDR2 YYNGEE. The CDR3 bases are TGTGCCAGCTCAATTGGGACTTTCACCGGGGAGCTGTTTTTT. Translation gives CASSIGTFTGELFF.

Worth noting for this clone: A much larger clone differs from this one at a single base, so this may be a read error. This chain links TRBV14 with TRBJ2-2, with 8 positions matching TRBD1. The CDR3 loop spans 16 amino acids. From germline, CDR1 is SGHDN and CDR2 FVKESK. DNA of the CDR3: TGTGCCGGCAGCGAAACCGGGACAGGAGGCACCGGGGAGCTGTTTTTT. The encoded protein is CAGSETGTGGTGELFF.

The CDR3 is CACPGGGSYNEQFF. The CDR3 DNA follows: TGTGCCTGCCCGGGCGGGGGGTCCTACAATGAGCAGTTCTTC. This chain joins TRBV7-9 and TRBJ2-1, with TRBD2 matching 8 bases. The trim removed 11 bases at V and 1 base at J, leaving 7 bases unmatched. The CDR3 has 14 residues. Germline CDR1 is SEHNR and CDR2 is FQNEAQ (reference sequence).

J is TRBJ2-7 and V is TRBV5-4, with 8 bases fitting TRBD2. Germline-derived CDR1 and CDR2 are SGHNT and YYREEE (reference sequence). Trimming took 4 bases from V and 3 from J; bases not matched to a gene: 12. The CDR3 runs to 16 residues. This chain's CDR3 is CASSLPGTRKFYEQYF. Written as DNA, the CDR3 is TGTGCCAGCAGCCTTCCCGGGACTAGGAAGTTCTACGAGCAGTACTTC.

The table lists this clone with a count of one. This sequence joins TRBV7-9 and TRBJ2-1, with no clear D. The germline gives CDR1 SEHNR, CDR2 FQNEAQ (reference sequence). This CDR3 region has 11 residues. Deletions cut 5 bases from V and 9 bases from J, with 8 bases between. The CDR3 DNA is TGTGCCAGCAGCCCTACACGTGAGCAGTTCTTC. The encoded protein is CASSPTREQFF.

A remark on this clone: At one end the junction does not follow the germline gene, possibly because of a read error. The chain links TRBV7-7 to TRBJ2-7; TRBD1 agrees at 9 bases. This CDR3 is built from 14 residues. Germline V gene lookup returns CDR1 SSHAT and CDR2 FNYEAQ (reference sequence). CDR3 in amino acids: CASSPGQGFYEQYF. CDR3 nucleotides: TGTGCTAGCAGCCCCGGACAGGGGTTCTACGAGCAGTACTTC.

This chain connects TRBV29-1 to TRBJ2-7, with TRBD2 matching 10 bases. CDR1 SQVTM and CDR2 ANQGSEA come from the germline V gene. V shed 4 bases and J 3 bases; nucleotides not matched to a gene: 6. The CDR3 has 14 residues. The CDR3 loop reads CSVALAGPHYEQYF. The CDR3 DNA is TGCAGCGTTGCACTAGCGGGGCCCCACTACGAGCAGTACTTC.